The 10 T cell receptor beta chains below were found in one sample sequenced in a study of OX40 agonist ivuxolimab in advanced cancers. Clones were sequenced by immunoSEQ multiplex PCR, and TCRdb holds only the in-frame ones, with some missing. Here the sample spans just over 25,000 clones, around 86% being singletons. The sample was CD4+ or CD8+ T cells sorted from blood, taken in a trial of the OX40 agonist ivuxolimab. Source of these receptors: an adult with an advanced solid tumor such as melanoma, head and neck, liver or kidney cancer.

The chain has TRBV7-9 and TRBJ1-4, with no clear D. This CDR3 is built from 19 residues. Germline V gene lookup returns CDR1 SEHNR and CDR2 FQNEAQ (reference sequence). Trimming took 1 base from V and 8 from J, leaving 26 bases between them. The CDR3 loop is CASSLGPPTTSVIREKLFF. The CDR3 DNA reads TGTGCCAGCAGCTTAGGGCCCCCAACCACCAGTGTTATCAGAGAAAAACTGTTTTTT.

The chain uses TRBV11-1 and TRBJ2-3, with D tentatively TRBD1 or TRBD2 (5 bases each). V lost 7 bases and J lost 6, with 20 bases in between. Germline CDR1 SGHAT, CDR2 FQDESV (reference sequence). The CDR3 consists of 15 residues. CDR3 residues: CASNKGRIVSDTQYF. The CDR3 nucleotides are TGTGCCAGCAACAAGGGACGGATAGTATCCGATACGCAGTATTTT.

This chain connects TRBV7-7 to TRBJ2-1; 7 bases are shared with TRBD1. The germline V gene has CDR1 SSHAT and CDR2 FNYEAQ (reference sequence). Trimming cost V 5 bases and J 5 bases; bases outside gene matches: 9. This CDR3 contains 15 residues. The CDR3 DNA is TGTGCCAGCAGCCCCACGAGGACAGGACACAATGAGCAGTTCTTC. Amino acids: CASSPTRTGHNEQFF.

This clone appeared once. V gene TRBV6-1 combines with J gene TRBJ2-3; D gene unclear. The CDR3 runs to 15 residues. Trimming removed 7 bases at V and 1 base at J, with 15 bases between. Per germline, CDR1 MNHNS and CDR2 SASEGT. DNA of the CDR3: TGTGCCAGCACTCTGACCACCAGGCGCACAGATACGCAGTATTTT. This codes for CASTLTTRRTDTQYF.

Relative to its sample, this clone is medium-sized. This chain connects TRBV9 to TRBJ1-2; TRBD1 aligns across 7 bases. The CDR3 has 14 residues. The V gene end was trimmed by 0 bases and the J gene end by 8 bases; junction bases not matched to a gene: 7. Germline V gene data show CDR1 as SGDLS and CDR2 as YYNGEE. CDR3 bases: TGTGCCAGCAGCGTAGAGACAGGGTTTATCGGCTACACCTTC. Amino acids: CASSVETGFIGYTF.

This chain connects TRBV28 to TRBJ1-1; the D is unclear. Germline CDR1 is MDHEN and CDR2 is SYDVKM. The CDR3 loop spans 17 amino acids. The germline V and J ends were trimmed by 5 bases and 0 bases, with 19 bases remaining between them. CDR3: CASSPIDPYGVNTEAFF. DNA of the CDR3: TGTGCCAGCAGTCCCATAGACCCGTACGGGGTGAACACTGAAGCTTTCTTT.

This chain uses TRBV11-2 with TRBJ2-1; D is undetermined. The CDR3 extends over 10 amino acids. CDR1 is SGHAT and CDR2 is FQNNGV in the germline V gene. Deletions cut 1 base from V and 9 bases from J, with 1 base between. CDR3 region: CASSLGEQFF. DNA for the CDR3: TGTGCCAGCAGCTTAGGTGAGCAGTTCTTC.

The V gene is TRBV9, the J gene TRBJ2-1, with D possibly being TRBD1 or TRBD2 (6 bases each). The ends were cut back, 1 base at V and 2 bases at J, with 10 bases in the middle. CDR1 and CDR2 (germline): SGDLS, YYNGEE. The CDR3 has 15 residues. Here the CDR3 DNA reads TGTGCCAGCAGCGTAACGGGGGCCGCCTACAATGAGCAGTTCTTC. It encodes CASSVTGAAYNEQFF.

This clone was seen a single time. J is TRBJ2-7 and V is TRBV4-1; D is ambiguous. The germline V gene encodes CDR1 MGHRA and CDR2 YSYEKL. The CDR3 length is 14 residues. With 0 bases removed from V and 4 bases from J, the gap between germline ends came to 10 bases. The CDR3 region has the DNA TGCGCCAGCAGCCAAGATCTCAGCCCATACGAGCAGTACTTC. Its translation is CASSQDLSPYEQYF.

V gene TRBV27 combines with J gene TRBJ1-5, with D unresolved. The CDR3 loop spans 14 amino acids. CDR1 and CDR2 (germline): MNHEY, SMNVEV (reference sequence). The V end lost 1 base, the J end lost 5 bases, and 9 bases lay between the germline ends. CDR3 sequence (DNA): TGTGCCAGCAGTTTATATCCCAGGTATCAGCCCCAGCATTTT. Translation: CASSLYPRYQPQHF.